Following are 13 T cell receptor beta chains from one sample sequenced in a study of graft-versus-host responses after intestinal transplantation. The assay was immunoSEQ multiplex PCR, and TCRdb's table has in-frame clones only and misses some. The data hold approximately 9,000 clones, with 30% observed a single time. The sample consisted of alloreactive CD4+ T cells from a mixed lymphocyte reaction culture, taken before intestinal transplant. The sample's subset: CFSE-low proliferating T cells sorted from roughly six-day pre-transplant mixed lymphocyte reaction (GvH or HvG direction). The receptors originated from a human patient who received an intestinal transplant.

This clone showed up just a few times. J is TRBJ2-7 and V is TRBV11-2; tentatively, D is TRBD2 (6 bases). The V gene lost 1 base and the J gene lost 4 bases, with 17 bases spanning the gap. CDR1 is SGHAT and CDR2 is FQNNGV in the germline V gene. This CDR3 has 16 residues. The CDR3 loop reads CASSLGSPGVGYEQYF. The CDR3 region has the DNA TGTGCCAGCAGCTTAGGGTCTCCGGGAGTTGGGTACGAGCAGTACTTC.

The gene calls are TRBV6-5 and TRBJ1-5; 8 bases are a match to TRBD1. The junction had 8 bases not matched to a gene; V was cut back by 4 bases and J by 6 bases. Germline V gives CDR1 MNHEY, CDR2 SVGAGI. There are 15 residues in the CDR3. CDR3 sequence (DNA): TGTGCCAGCAGTTCTACAGGGGGTCTGGGTCAGCCCCAGCATTTT. This encodes CASSSTGGLGQPQHF.

The DNA of the CDR3 is TGTGCCAGTAGCCCCCACTCGGCTTACTATGGCTACACCTTC. Amino acid sequence: CASSPHSAYYGYTF. V is TRBV19 and J is TRBJ1-2; D is ambiguous. Trimming shortened V by 6 bases and J by 3 bases, and 14 bases separated the two germline ends. This CDR3 region has 14 residues. Germline V gene lookup returns CDR1 LNHDA and CDR2 SQIVND (reference sequence).

This clone was seen only once. The chain is built from TRBV6-5 and TRBJ1-2, with a tentative D call TRBD1 (6 bases). Trimming took 8 bases from V and 4 from J, leaving 14 bases between them. CDR3 length: 13 amino acids. Germline V gives CDR1 MNHEY, CDR2 SVGAGI. The DNA for the CDR3 is TGTGCCAGCGGGATGACAGGAATCTATGGCTACACCTTC. Protein: CASGMTGIYGYTF.

This chain connects TRBV28 to TRBJ2-3; weak D call: TRBD2 (5 bases). Trimming took 7 bases from V and 0 from J, leaving 17 bases between them. This CDR3 is built from 16 residues. The germline gives CDR1 MDHEN, CDR2 SYDVKM. The CDR3 here is CASTSSGVPSTDTQYF. As DNA, the CDR3 is TGTGCCAGCACTAGCTCCGGGGTTCCTAGCACAGATACGCAGTATTTT.

This rearrangement joins TRBV7-2 to TRBJ2-7; D is ambiguous. From germline, CDR1 is SGHTA and CDR2 FQGNSA. Between the trimmed V and J ends, which lost 5 bases and 1 base, there was a span of 18 bases. The CDR3 extends over 16 amino acids. The CDR3 region is CASSPGPRVVSYEQYF. DNA for the CDR3: TGTGCCAGCAGCCCCGGACCCCGGGTTGTATCCTACGAGCAGTACTTC. The full variable domain, with the rest looked up from reference TRBV7-2 and TRBJ2-7, is GAGVSQSPSNKVTEKGKDVELRCDPISGHTALYWYRQSLGQGLEFLIYFQGNSAPDKSGLPSDRFSAERTGGSVSTLTIQRTQQEDSAVYLCASSPGPRVVSYEQYFGPGTRLTVT.

V and J are TRBV11-2 and TRBJ1-1, with a possible D match to TRBD1 (6 bases). With 6 bases removed from V and 4 bases from J, the gap between germline ends came to 12 bases. Germline CDR1 reads SGHAT; CDR2 reads FQNNGV. This CDR3 is built from 13 residues. CDR3 loop: CASRDSMATEAFF. The CDR3 DNA sequence: TGTGCCAGCAGGGACAGTATGGCCACTGAAGCTTTCTTT.

The rearrangement joins TRBV7-9 to TRBJ1-1, with no clear D. The V and J ends lost 2 bases and 2 bases respectively, with 9 bases between them. Per germline, CDR1 SEHNR and CDR2 FQNEAQ (reference sequence). This CDR3 is 14 amino acids long. CDR3 nucleotide sequence: TGTGCCAGCAGCTTAATGGACTCCAACACTGAAGCTTTCTTT. This encodes CASSLMDSNTEAFF. Full variable domain (missing parts from reference TRBV7-9 and TRBJ1-1): DTGVSQNPRHKITKRGQNVTFRCDPISEHNRLYWYRQTLGQGPEFLTYFQNEAQLEKSRLLSDRFSAERPKGSFSTLEIQRTEQGDSAMYLCASSLMDSNTEAFFGQGTRLTVV.

V usage is TRBV6-6 and J usage is TRBJ1-1; possibly TRBD1 for D (5 bases). The V and J ends lost 0 bases and 3 bases respectively, with 8 bases between them. Germline V gives CDR1 MNHNY, CDR2 SVGAGI (reference sequence). The CDR3 extends over 14 amino acids. The CDR3 sequence: CASSYSTGDTEAFF. CDR3 sequence (DNA): TGTGCCAGCAGTTACTCCACGGGGGACACTGAAGCTTTCTTT.

This clone was seen only a few times. The rearrangement joins TRBV27 to TRBJ2-7, with D unresolved. The CDR3 totals 12 residues. V was shortened by 6 bases and J by 5 bases, with 11 bases between the two germline ends. Germline V gene data show CDR1 as MNHEY and CDR2 as SMNVEV (reference sequence). CDR3 region: CASSSEAHEQYF. The CDR3 DNA follows: TGTGCCAGCAGCTCGGAAGCGCACGAGCAGTACTTC.

This clone was seen a handful of times. This chain joins TRBV15 and TRBJ1-3; D remains ambiguous. The V end lost 11 bases, the J end lost 3 bases, and 17 bases lay between the germline ends. This CDR3 spans 14 amino acids. From germline, CDR1 is LNHNV and CDR2 YYDKDF (reference sequence). CDR3 nucleotide sequence: TGTGCCGCCCGGGGTGGTGGGGATGGAAACACCATATATTTT. It encodes CAARGGGDGNTIYF.

Within the sample, this clone is medium-sized (0.01 to 0.1%). The chain has TRBV4-1 and TRBJ1-1, with D unresolved. This CDR3 comprises 15 residues. The germline V gene has CDR1 MGHRA and CDR2 YSYEKL. Trimming removed 2 bases at V and 5 bases at J, with 15 bases between. Here the CDR3 DNA reads TGCGCCAGCAGCCAATTGGAGATGGACGGGACTGAAGCTTTCTTT. Residues: CASSQLEMDGTEAFF.

This clone is medium-sized. This sequence joins TRBV7-9 and TRBJ1-4; D is unclear. Germline CDR1 and CDR2: SEHNR and FQNEAQ (reference sequence). The CDR3 contains 15 residues. Between the trimmed V and J ends, which lost 5 bases and 4 bases, there was a span of 14 bases. The CDR3 nucleotides read TGTGCCAGCAGCCACCCGACCGAGAATAATGAAAAACTGTTTTTT. Residues: CASSHPTENNEKLFF.